The 8 T cell receptor beta chains given below trace back to one sample, sequenced in a study of T cells in Graves' hyperthyroidism and ophthalmopathy. There were TCR beta CDR3 regions amplified from RNA transcripts. The TCR CDR3 first-round RT-PCR relied on the HTBI primer set. MiXCR, applied by TCRdb to the multiplex PCR reads, yields one record per CDR3 protein. The repertoire includes a few hundred thousand distinct CDR3 sequences, more than 45% of them detected once, and 19% sits in the top ten. The sample consisted of peripheral blood or thyroid tissue (not recorded which). Receptor source: an adult woman with Graves' disease, either hyperthyroidism or ophthalmopathy (not recorded which).

The rearrangement joins TRBV19 to TRBJ1-5; D remains unclear. In germline, CDR1 is LNHDA, CDR2 SQIVND (reference sequence). The CDR3 sequence is 13 residues long. V shed 3 bases and J shed 4 bases, with 7 bases lying between them. The CDR3 coding sequence is TGTGCCAGTAGTATGTCGGAGAATCAGCCCCAGCATTTT. Encoded protein: CASSMSENQPQHF.

CDR3 bases: TGTGCCACCACAGGGGGGGGGATGGAGACCCAGTACTTC. This translates into CATTGGGMETQYF. The chain links TRBV10-3 to TRBJ2-5; a weak D match, TRBD1 (8 bases). Germline V lookup: CDR1 ENHRY, CDR2 SYGVKD. The CDR3 has 13 residues. The V end was cut by 10 bases, the J end by 5 bases, with 17 bases between.

V usage is TRBV20-1 and J usage is TRBJ2-7; the match to TRBD2 covers 12 bases. Per germline, CDR1 DFQATT and CDR2 SNEGSKA (reference sequence). CDR3 size: 15 residues. V was clipped by 3 bases and J by 5 bases; unmatched bases: 8. CDR3: CSARAARLAGDEQYF. The DNA of the CDR3 is TGCAGTGCTAGGGCGGCCCGACTAGCGGGAGACGAGCAGTACTTC.

This chain joins TRBV5-1 and TRBJ1-4; 7 bases are a match to TRBD1. Germline V gives CDR1 SGHRS, CDR2 YFSETQ. The J segment lost 4 bases and the V segment lost 4 bases, leaving 7 bases of the junction unmatched. The CDR3 loop spans 15 amino acids. As DNA, the CDR3 is TGCGCCAGCAGCCAAGCCGGGACAGTTAATGAAAAACTGTTTTTT. Translating it yields CASSQAGTVNEKLFF.

This clonotype occurred many times. The rearrangement links TRBV11-2 to TRBJ2-5, with 8 bases that match TRBD1. After removal of 5 bases from V and 2 bases from J, the junction contained 10 bases not matched to a gene. CDR3 length: 16 residues. Germline CDR1 and CDR2: SGHAT and FQNNGV. The CDR3 spells CASSESTGAFQETQYF. Written as DNA, the CDR3 is TGTGCCAGCAGCGAATCGACAGGGGCATTTCAAGAGACCCAGTACTTC.

This clonotype was seen at least ten times. The chain has TRBV2 and TRBJ2-7; 8 bases are shared with TRBD1. The germline V gene has CDR1 SNHLY and CDR2 FYNNEI. Trimming at V came to 10 bases and at J to 0 bases, leaving 17 bases not matched to a gene. This CDR3 region has 17 residues. This chain's CDR3 is CAIEKGQGASYSYEQYF. Written as DNA, the CDR3 is TGTGCCATAGAAAAGGGGCAGGGGGCATCCTACTCCTACGAGCAGTACTTC.

The chain couples TRBV15 to TRBJ1-1; no clear D gene. Deletions cut 4 bases from V and 8 bases from J, with 8 bases between. Germline CDR1 LNHNV, CDR2 YYDKDF (reference sequence). The CDR3 consists of 11 residues. CDR3 sequence: CATSTKAEAFF. In nucleotides, the CDR3 is TGTGCCACCAGCACTAAAGCGGAAGCTTTCTTT.

Many counts were recorded for this clonotype. V and J are TRBV19 and TRBJ1-1; D gene uncertain. Trimming shortened V by 5 bases and J by 2 bases, and 12 bases separated the two germline ends. The V gene's germline CDR1 is LNHDA and CDR2 SQIVND (reference sequence). CDR3 length: 14 residues. CDR3: CASSVWTDNTEAFF. The CDR3, as DNA: TGTGCCAGTAGTGTTTGGACGGACAACACTGAAGCTTTCTTT.